Shown below are 10 T cell receptor beta chains from a single sample sequenced in a study of cytomegalovirus exposure and HLA in healthy donors. The data were produced by immunoSEQ multiplex PCR, yet TCRdb's version contains in-frame clones alone and is incomplete. The top ten hold less than 3.5% of the sample, which has about 180,000 clones, around nine tenths seen once. Sequences were obtained from PBMCs. These receptors originate from a man between 18 and 35 years old in good health and CMV-seropositive.

The V gene is TRBV14, the J gene TRBJ1-2, with TRBD1 identical over 7 bases. Per the germline V gene, CDR1 is SGHDN and CDR2 is FVKESK. This CDR3 comprises 15 residues. The trim removed 2 bases at V and 0 bases at J, leaving 3 bases unmatched. Written as DNA, the CDR3 is TGTGCCAGCAGCCAATTGACAGGGTCTAACTATGGCTACACCTTC. Residues: CASSQLTGSNYGYTF.

The J gene is TRBJ2-4, the V gene TRBV7-2; 13 bases match TRBD2. The CDR3 contains 16 residues. V lost 5 bases and J lost 6; bases outside the gene matches: 7. Germline lookup yields CDR1 SGHTA and CDR2 FQGNSA. CDR3 loop: CASSTRLAGGRNIQYF. DNA for the CDR3: TGTGCCAGCAGCACAAGACTAGCGGGAGGACGAAACATTCAGTACTTC.

This chain uses TRBV7-3 with TRBJ2-3; no definite D call. This CDR3 is built from 15 residues. V lost 5 bases to trimming and J lost 0 bases, with 12 bases between them. Germline CDR1 reads SGHTA; CDR2 reads FQGTGA. CDR3 in DNA: TGTGCCAGCAGCCCATCCAGATCAAGCACAGATACGCAGTATTTT. It is translated as CASSPSRSSTDTQYF.

V is TRBV7-4 and J is TRBJ2-1, with 15 nucleotides matching TRBD2. This CDR3 has 18 residues. Germline V gene sequence: CDR1 SGHVT, CDR2 SQSDAQ. V was clipped by 7 bases and J by 4 bases; unmatched bases: 11. DNA for the CDR3: TGTGCCAGCAACACAAGCTGGACTAGCGGGAGGGAGTACAATGAGCAGTTCTTC. Translation: CASNTSWTSGREYNEQFF.

This sequence joins TRBV7-3 and TRBJ2-1, with 9 bases identical to TRBD1. The CDR3 contains 14 residues. Germline loops: CDR1 SGHTA, CDR2 FQGTGA. Trimming took 4 bases from V and 9 from J; bases not matched to a gene: 7. The CDR3 loop reads CASSSTGGGPEQFF. Here the CDR3 DNA reads TGTGCCAGCAGCTCCACAGGGGGCGGGCCTGAGCAGTTCTTC.

This clone turned up a few times. The rearrangement uses TRBV4-1 and TRBJ2-7, with 7 bases lining up with TRBD1. Trimming removed 5 bases from V and 6 bases from J; junction bases left unmatched: 7. Germline assignment: CDR1 MGHRA and CDR2 YSYEKL. This CDR3 has 13 residues. This CDR3 is CASSLVRTGEQYF. Written as DNA, the CDR3 is TGCGCCAGCAGCTTAGTCAGGACAGGCGAGCAGTACTTC.

The chain couples TRBV19 to TRBJ1-4, with TRBD1 matching over 9 bases. The ends lost 3 bases at V and 7 bases at J; junction bases unmatched: 6. This CDR3 is 15 amino acids long. Germline CDR1 reads LNHDA; CDR2 reads SQIVND (reference sequence). The CDR3 is CASSIGGQGSEKLFF. CDR3 bases: TGTGCCAGTAGTATTGGGGGACAGGGCAGTGAAAAACTGTTTTTT.

This clone showed up just once. The chain combines TRBV6-1 with TRBJ2-3; the D is unclear. The germline V gene encodes CDR1 MNHNS and CDR2 SASEGT. The ends were cut back, 7 bases at V and 1 base at J, with 15 bases in the middle. The CDR3 is 15 amino acids. This CDR3 is CASIFTFRGTDTQYF. CDR3 nucleotide sequence: TGTGCCAGCATCTTCACCTTTCGGGGCACAGATACGCAGTATTTT.

The chain employs TRBV14 and TRBJ1-4; a weak D match, TRBD1 (5 bases). CDR1 is SGHDN and CDR2 is FVKESK in the germline V gene. CDR3 length: 15 amino acids. The V end was cut by 3 bases, the J end by 7 bases, with 15 bases between. As DNA, the CDR3 is TGTGCCAGCAGCCACAACGGCGCCGGGGGTGAAAAACTGTTTTTT. Protein: CASSHNGAGGEKLFF. Full variable domain (missing parts from reference TRBV14 and TRBJ1-4): EAGVTQFPSHSVIEKGQTVTLRCDPISGHDNLYWYRRVMGKEIKFLLHFVKESKQDESGMPNNRFLAERTGGTYSTLKVQPAELEDSGVYFCASSHNGAGGEKLFFGSGTQLSVL.

The chain couples TRBV7-9 to TRBJ1-4; weak D call: TRBD1 (6 bases). The CDR3 is 16 residues long. Trimming took off 1 base at V and 7 bases at J, with 16 bases between the two ends. Germline values: CDR1 SEHNR, CDR2 FQNEAQ (reference sequence). The CDR3, as DNA: TGTGCCAGCAGCTTAGTCGGGACATTACGAGGTGAAAAACTGTTTTTT. It specifies CASSLVGTLRGEKLFF.